This T cell receptor (beta chain) is drawn from a study of T cell responses to AZD1222 COVID-19 vaccine. The table came from immunoSEQ multiplex PCR; TCRdb's copy has only in-frame clones and leaves some out. Of some 64,000 clones in the sample, roughly 87% were seen once. By proportion, this clone is medium-sized. Its antigen is as yet unknown. The same CDR3 arises from other DNA sequences in this sample as well. Notes on the study in general: Reportedly, close to half of spike-specific TCRs are directed against unmutated variant regions. Donors in the cohort were predominantly white British and more often female, and clonal diversity was possibly underestimated. Researchers report vaccine-associated CD4 TCRs spanning spike, with dominance at 160-218 and 743-854.

There are 14 residues in the CDR3. The germline V gene encodes CDR1 SGHRS and CDR2 YFSETQ. Trimming shortened V by 0 bases and J by 3 bases, and 9 bases separated the two germline ends. This chain connects TRBV5-1 to TRBJ1-1; a possible D gene is TRBD1 (5 bases). Source: peripheral blood, taken on day 0 of AZD1222 vaccination. The source is an adult in good health. The CDR3 sequence: CASSLAGGYTEAFF. Written as DNA, the CDR3 is TGCGCCAGCAGCTTGGCGGGGGGTTACACTGAAGCTTTCTTT.